Detailed here is one T cell receptor beta chain. This sample was taken from a study of CD8 T cells in Susac syndrome. With random hexamers, reverse transcription was performed on about 0.5 to 1 ug of RNA. TCRdb reprocessed the immunoSEQ multiplex PCR reads via MiXCR and lists one record per CDR3 protein. Found here are 150,000 to 200,000 distinct CDR3 sequences, almost 96% of them singletons; the top ten hold approximately 0.098%. The V and J ends lost 5 bases and 6 bases, in that order; junction bases with no gene match: 6. The CDR3 spans 14 residues. The germline CDR1 and CDR2 sequences are SGHTA and FQGNSA. The authors negatively isolated CD8+ and CD4+ T cells and FACS-enriched TEMRA cells.

The source is a human donor with Susac syndrome. The material sequenced was CD4+ T cells from PBMCs. The chain joins TRBV7-2 to TRBJ2-1; TRBD2 aligns across 8 bases. The CDR3 DNA reads TGTGCCAGCAGCCTCTTACGGGGGGGCAATGAGCAGTTCTTC. It codes for CASSLLRGGNEQFF.